This TCR beta chain stems from a study of blood T cell repertoires in COVID-19. As for the study in general: Samples came from the United States, Italy and Spain, spanning acute and convalescent COVID-19. T cells, B-cell-depleted T cells, or PBMCs supplied cDNA or gDNA.

In the original processing: Counts of nucleated cells, estimated from reference gene primer amplification, were obtained. Clones were read by immunoSEQ multiplex PCR, and TCRdb kept only the in-frame ones, dropping some. V and J calls and clone size are as listed in that table; D and trimming were resolved from the DNA. This table holds 130,000 to 150,000 clones, around 84% found once. Germline CDR1 and CDR2: SGHVS and FNYEAQ. The CDR3 is made up of 15 amino acids. V dropped 1 base and J dropped 2 bases, with 9 bases sitting between them. The receptor comes from a human donor with acute or convalescent COVID-19. The donor label of this sample is uncertain. Sequencing was carried out using peripheral blood. The V and J genes are TRBV7-6 and TRBJ2-1; a possible D gene is TRBD1 (5 bases). CDR3 in DNA: TGTGCCAGCAGCTTAGTACTGGACACCTACAATGAGCAGTTCTTC. It encodes CASSLVLDTYNEQFF.